This T cell receptor (beta chain) was recorded in a study of blood T cell repertoires in COVID-19. Across the whole study: The cDNA or gDNA used as material had been derived from T cells, B-cell-depleted T cells, or PBMCs.

The V and J ends lost 3 bases and 5 bases, in that order; junction bases with no gene match: 10. The germline V gene has CDR1 DFQATT and CDR2 SNEGSKA (reference sequence). The CDR3 is 15 amino acids. Produced via immunoSEQ multiplex PCR; TCRdb's table is partial and in-frame only. The repertoire holds some 190,000 clones, with approximately 87% as singletons. This TCR derives from a person between 65 and 80 years old with COVID-19, enrolled during active disease. The sequenced sample consisted of peripheral blood. The genes are TRBV20-1 and TRBJ1-5; 7 nucleotides align to TRBD1. DNA of the CDR3: TGCAGTGCTAGTGGTGGAGGGGGCTTCGATCAGCCCCAGCATTTT. Its translation: CSASGGGGFDQPQHF.